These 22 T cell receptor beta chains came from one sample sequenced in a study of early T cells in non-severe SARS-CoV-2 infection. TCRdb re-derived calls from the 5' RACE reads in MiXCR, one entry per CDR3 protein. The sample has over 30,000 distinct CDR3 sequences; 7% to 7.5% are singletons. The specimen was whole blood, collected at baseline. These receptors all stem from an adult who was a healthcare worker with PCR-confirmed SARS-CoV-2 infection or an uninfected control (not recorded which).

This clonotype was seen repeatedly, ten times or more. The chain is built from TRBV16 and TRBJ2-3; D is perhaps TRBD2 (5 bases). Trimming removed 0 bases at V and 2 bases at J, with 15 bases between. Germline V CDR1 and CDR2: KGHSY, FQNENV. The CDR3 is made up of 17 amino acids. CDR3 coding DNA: TGTGCCAGCAGCCAATCCCAACTAGTAAGAACCACAGATACGCAGTATTTT. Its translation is CASSQSQLVRTTDTQYF.

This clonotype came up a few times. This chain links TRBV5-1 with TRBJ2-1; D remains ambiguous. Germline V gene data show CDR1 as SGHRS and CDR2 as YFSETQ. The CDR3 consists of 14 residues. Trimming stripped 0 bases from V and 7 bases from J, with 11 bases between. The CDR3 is CASSLGGLLNEQFF. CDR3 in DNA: TGCGCCAGCAGCTTGGGTGGCTTACTGAATGAGCAGTTCTTC.

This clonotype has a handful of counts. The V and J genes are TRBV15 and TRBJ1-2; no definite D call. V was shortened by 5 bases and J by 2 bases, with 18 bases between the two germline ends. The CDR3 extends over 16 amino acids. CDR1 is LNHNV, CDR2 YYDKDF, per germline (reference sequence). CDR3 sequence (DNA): TGTGCCACCAGCGAGAATTACGGCGGGTCCAACTATGGCTACACCTTC. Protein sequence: CATSENYGGSNYGYTF.

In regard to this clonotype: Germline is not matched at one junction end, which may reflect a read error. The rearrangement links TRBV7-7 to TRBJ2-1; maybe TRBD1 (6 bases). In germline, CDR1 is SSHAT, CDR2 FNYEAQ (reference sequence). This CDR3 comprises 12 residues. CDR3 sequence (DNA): TGTGCTAGCAGCCAAGAACAGGGTGAGCAGTTCTTC. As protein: CASSQEQGEQFF.

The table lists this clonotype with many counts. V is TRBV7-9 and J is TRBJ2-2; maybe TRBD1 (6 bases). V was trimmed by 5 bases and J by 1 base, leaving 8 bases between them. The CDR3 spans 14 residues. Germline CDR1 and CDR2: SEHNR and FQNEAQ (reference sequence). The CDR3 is CASSVQGNTGELFF. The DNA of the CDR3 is TGTGCCAGCAGCGTACAGGGGAACACCGGGGAGCTGTTTTTT.

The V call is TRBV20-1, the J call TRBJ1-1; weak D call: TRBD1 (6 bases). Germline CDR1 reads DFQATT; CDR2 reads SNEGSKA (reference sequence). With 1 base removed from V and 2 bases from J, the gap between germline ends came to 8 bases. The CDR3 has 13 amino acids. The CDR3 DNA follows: TGCAGTGCTAGAGGGACAGTCAACACTGAAGCTTTCTTT. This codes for CSARGTVNTEAFF.

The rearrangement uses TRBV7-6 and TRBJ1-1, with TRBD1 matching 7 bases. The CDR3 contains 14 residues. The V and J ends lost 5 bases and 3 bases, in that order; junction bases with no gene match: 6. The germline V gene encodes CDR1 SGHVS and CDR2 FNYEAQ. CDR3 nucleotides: TGTGCCAGCAGCACGGGACAGTTGCACACTGAAGCTTTCTTT. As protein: CASSTGQLHTEAFF.

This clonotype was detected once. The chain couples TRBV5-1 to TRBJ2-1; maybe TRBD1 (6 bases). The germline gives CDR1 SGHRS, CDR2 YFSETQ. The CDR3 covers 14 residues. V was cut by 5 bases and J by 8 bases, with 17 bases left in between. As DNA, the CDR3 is TGCGCCAGCAGTTTAACAGGGTTTGTAGATGAGCAGTTCTTC. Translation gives CASSLTGFVDEQFF.

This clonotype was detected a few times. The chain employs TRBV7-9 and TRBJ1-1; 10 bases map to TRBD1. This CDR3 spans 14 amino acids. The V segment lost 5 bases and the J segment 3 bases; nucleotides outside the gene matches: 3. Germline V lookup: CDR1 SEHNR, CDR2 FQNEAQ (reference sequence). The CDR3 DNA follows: TGTGCCAGCAGCAGCGGGACAGGGGACACTGAAGCTTTCTTT. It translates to CASSSGTGDTEAFF.

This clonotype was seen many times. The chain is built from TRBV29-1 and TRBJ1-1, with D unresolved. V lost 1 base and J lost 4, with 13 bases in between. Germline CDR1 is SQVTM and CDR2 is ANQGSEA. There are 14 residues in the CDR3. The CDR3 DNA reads TGCAGCGTTGAAGGCTGGAGTGTGGGCACTGAAGCTTTCTTT. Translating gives CSVEGWSVGTEAFF.

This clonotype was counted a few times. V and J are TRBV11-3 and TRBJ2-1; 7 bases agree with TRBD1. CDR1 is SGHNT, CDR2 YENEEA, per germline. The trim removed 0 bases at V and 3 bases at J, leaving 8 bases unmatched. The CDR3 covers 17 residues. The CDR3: CASSLDFGGQFYNEQFF. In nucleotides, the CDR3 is TGTGCCAGCAGCTTAGATTTTGGGGGACAGTTCTACAATGAGCAGTTCTTC.

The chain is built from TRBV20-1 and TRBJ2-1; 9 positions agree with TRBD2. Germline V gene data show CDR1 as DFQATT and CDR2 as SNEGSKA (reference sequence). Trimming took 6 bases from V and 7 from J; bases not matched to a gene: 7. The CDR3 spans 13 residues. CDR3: CSALAGVYNEQFF. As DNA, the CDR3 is TGCAGTGCCTTAGCGGGAGTGTATAATGAGCAGTTCTTC.

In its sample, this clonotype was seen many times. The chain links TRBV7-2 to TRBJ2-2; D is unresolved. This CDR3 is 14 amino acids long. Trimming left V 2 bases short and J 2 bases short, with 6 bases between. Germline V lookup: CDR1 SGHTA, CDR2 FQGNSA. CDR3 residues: CASSLTVNTGELFF. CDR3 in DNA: TGTGCCAGCAGCTTAACGGTAAACACCGGGGAGCTGTTTTTT.

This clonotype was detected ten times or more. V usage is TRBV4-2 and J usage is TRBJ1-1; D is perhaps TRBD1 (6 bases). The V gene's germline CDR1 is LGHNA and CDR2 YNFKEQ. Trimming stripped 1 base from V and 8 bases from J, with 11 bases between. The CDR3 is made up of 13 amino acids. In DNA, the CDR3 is TGTGCCAGCAGCCAAGCGGTCGACAGGGAAGCTTTCTTT. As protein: CASSQAVDREAFF.

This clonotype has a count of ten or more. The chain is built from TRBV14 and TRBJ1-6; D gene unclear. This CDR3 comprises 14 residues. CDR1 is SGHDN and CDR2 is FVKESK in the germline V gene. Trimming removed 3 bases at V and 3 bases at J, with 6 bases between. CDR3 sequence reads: CASSQANYNSPLHF. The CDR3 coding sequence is TGTGCCAGCAGCCAGGCTAACTATAATTCACCCCTCCACTTT.

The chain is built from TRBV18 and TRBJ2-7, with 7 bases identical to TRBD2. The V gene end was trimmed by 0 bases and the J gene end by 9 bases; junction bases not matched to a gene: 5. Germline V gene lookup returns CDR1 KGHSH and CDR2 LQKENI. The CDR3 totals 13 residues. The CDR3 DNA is TGTGCCAGCTCACCACCGGTGGGGAGGGTGCAGTACTTC. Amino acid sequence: CASSPPVGRVQYF. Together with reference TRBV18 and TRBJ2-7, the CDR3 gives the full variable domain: NAGVMQNPRHLVRRRGQEARLRCSPMKGHSHVYWYRQLPEEGLKFMVYLQKENIIDESGMPKERFSAEFPKEGPSILRIQQVVRGDSAAYFCASSPPVGRVQYFGPGTRLTVT.

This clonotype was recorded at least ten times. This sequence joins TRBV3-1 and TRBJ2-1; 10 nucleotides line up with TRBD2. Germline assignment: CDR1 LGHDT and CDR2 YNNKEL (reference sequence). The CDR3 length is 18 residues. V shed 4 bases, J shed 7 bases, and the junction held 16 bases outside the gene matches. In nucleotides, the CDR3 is TGTGCCAGCAGCCCGAACCGCCTAGCGGGAGCACCCGGAAATGAGCAGTTCTTC. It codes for CASSPNRLAGAPGNEQFF.

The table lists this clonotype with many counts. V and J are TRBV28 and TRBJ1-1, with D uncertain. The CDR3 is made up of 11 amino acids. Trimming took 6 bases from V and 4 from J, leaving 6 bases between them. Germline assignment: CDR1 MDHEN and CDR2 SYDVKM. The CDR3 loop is CASSSVTEAFF. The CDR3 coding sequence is TGTGCCAGCAGCTCAGTCACTGAAGCTTTCTTT.

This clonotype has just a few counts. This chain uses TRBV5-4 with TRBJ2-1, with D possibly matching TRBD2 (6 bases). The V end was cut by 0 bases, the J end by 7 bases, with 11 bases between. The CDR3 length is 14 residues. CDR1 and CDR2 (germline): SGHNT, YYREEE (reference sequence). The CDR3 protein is CASSLAASVNEQFF. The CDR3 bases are TGTGCCAGCAGCTTGGCGGCTAGCGTGAATGAGCAGTTCTTC. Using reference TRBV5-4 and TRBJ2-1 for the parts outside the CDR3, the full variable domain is ETGVTQSPTHLIKTRGQQVTLRCSSQSGHNTVSWYQQALGQGPQFIFQYYREEENGRGNFPPRFSGLQFPNYSSELNVNALELDDSALYLCASSLAASVNEQFFGPGTRLTVL.

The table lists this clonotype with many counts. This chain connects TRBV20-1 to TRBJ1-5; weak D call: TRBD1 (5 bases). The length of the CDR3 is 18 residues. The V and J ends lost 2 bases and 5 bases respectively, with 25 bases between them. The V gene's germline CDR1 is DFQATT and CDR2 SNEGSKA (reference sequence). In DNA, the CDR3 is TGCAGTGCTAGACCGAGGGCAGGGTCCACCCTAATAGATCAGCCCCAGCATTTT. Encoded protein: CSARPRAGSTLIDQPQHF.

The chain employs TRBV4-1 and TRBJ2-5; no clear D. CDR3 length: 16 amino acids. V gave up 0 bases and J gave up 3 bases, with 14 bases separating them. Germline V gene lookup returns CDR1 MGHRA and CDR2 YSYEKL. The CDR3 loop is CASSQDRPALKETQYF. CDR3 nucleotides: TGCGCCAGCAGCCAAGATCGGCCGGCATTGAAAGAGACCCAGTACTTC.

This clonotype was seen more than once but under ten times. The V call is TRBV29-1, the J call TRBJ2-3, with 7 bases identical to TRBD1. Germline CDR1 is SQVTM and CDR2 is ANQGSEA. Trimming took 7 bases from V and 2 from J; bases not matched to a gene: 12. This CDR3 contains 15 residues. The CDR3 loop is CSAGVGTGATDTQYF. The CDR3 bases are TGCAGCGCCGGAGTCGGAACAGGGGCCACAGATACGCAGTATTTT.